The 4 T cell receptor beta chains reported below all come from one sample, sequenced in a study of shared clonotypes between healthy human individuals. Produced via immunoSEQ multiplex PCR; TCRdb's table is partial and in-frame only. The sample records roughly 650,000 clones, more than 95% being singletons. Sequences were obtained from naive CD4+ T cells sorted from blood. Subset reported: CD45RA+ positively selected. The source is a woman aged 25-40 years in good health.

Remarks on this clone: Relative to the germline gene, one junction end is altered; a read error may explain this. This CDR3 reads CASTLHSSGNTIYF. Written as DNA, the CDR3 is TGTGCCAGCACTTTACACAGCTCTGGAAACACCATATATTTT. The chain carries TRBV28 and TRBJ1-3; unclear D gene. Germline-derived CDR1 and CDR2 are MDHEN and SYDVKM. This CDR3 spans 14 amino acids.

CDR3 sequence (DNA): TGTGCCAGCGTCGGGGGCTATTATGGCTACACCTTC. As protein: CASVGGYYGYTF. The V gene is TRBV28, the J gene TRBJ1-2, with D maybe TRBD1 (6 bases). This CDR3 has 12 residues. The germline gives CDR1 MDHEN, CDR2 SYDVKM. The ends were cut back, 8 bases at V and 5 bases at J, with 12 bases in the middle.

V and J are TRBV6-5 and TRBJ2-5, with 7 bases lining up with TRBD1. Looked up from germline, CDR1 is MNHEY and CDR2 is SVGAGI. The V and J ends lost 4 bases and 9 bases, in that order; junction bases with no gene match: 14. This CDR3 region has 15 residues. As DNA, the CDR3 is TGTGCCAGCAGTTCCCCCCCGGACAGGCCTAGGGCCCAGTACTTC. Its translation: CASSSPPDRPRAQYF.

On this clone itself: Other DNA sequences within the sample encode an identical CDR3. The gene calls are TRBV6-6 and TRBJ1-5; the D is unclear. Trimming left V 4 bases short and J 0 bases short, with 4 bases between. CDR1 is MNHNY and CDR2 is SVGAGI in the germline V gene (reference sequence). The CDR3 consists of 13 residues. The CDR3, as DNA: TGTGCCAGCAGTTCGAATAGCAATCAGCCCCAGCATTTT. Amino acids: CASSSNSNQPQHF.